The TCR beta chain under discussion was sequenced for a study of technical replicates of blood from a few donors. The assay was immunoSEQ multiplex PCR, and TCRdb's table has in-frame clones only and misses some. The sample contains around 76,000 clones, around 97% of which appear only once. Germline CDR1 MNHNS, CDR2 SASEGT. CDR3 length: 15 residues. The germline V and J ends were trimmed by 6 bases and 3 bases, with 17 bases remaining between them. The V and J genes are TRBV6-1 and TRBJ1-2; D gene unclear. Sequenced input: T cells isolated from PBMCs. The TCR originated in a human donor in good health. The DNA for the CDR3 is TGTGCCAGCAGAAGAACAGCCTCCACCGACTATGGCTACACCTTC. This translates into CASRRTASTDYGYTF.